Reported below is one T cell receptor (beta chain). The data stem from a study of T cell repertoires in ileal Crohn's disease. The CDR3 runs to 15 residues. Germline V gene sequence: CDR1 MNHEY, CDR2 SMNVEV (reference sequence). V was clipped by 4 bases and J by 5 bases; unmatched bases: 10. Profiling relied on immunoSEQ multiplex PCR, and the TCRdb table lists in-frame clones only, not all of them. The sample carries some 28,000 clones, 80% recorded once. The chain employs TRBV27 and TRBJ1-2; 7 positions agree with TRBD1. The sample was ileal tissue. This TCR came from an adult with Crohn's disease. The DNA of the CDR3 is TGTGCCAGCAGTTCCCTCGGACAGGTTACATATGGCTACACCTTC. This encodes CASSSLGQVTYGYTF.